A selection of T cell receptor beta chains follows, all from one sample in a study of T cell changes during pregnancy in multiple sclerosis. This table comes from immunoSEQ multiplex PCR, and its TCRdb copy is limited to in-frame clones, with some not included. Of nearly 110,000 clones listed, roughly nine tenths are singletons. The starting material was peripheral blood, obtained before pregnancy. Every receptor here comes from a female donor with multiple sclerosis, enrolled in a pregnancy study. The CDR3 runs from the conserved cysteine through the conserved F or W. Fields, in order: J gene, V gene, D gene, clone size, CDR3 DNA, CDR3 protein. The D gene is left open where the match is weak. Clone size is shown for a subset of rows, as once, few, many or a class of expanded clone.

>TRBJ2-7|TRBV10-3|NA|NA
TGTGCCATCGGGCAACTGCTGTACGAGCAGTACTTC
CAIGQLLYEQYF
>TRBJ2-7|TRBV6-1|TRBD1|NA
TGTGCCAGCAGTGACGGACAGGGGGCCTCCTACGAGCAGTACTTC
CASSDGQGASYEQYF
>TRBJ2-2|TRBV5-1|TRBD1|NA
TGCGCCAGCAGTCGTGGGACAGGGACCGGGGAGCTGTTTTTT
CASSRGTGTGELFF
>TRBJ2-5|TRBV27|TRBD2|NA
TGTGCCAGCAGTCCCAGGACTAGCGGTAATCAAGAGACCCAGTACTTC
CASSPRTSGNQETQYF
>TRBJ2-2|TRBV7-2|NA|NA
TGTGCCAGCAGCTTAGTAGGGGGAAGCACCGGGGAGCTGTTTTTT
CASSLVGGSTGELFF
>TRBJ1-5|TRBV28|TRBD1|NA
TGTGCCAGCAGTTTAGTAGGGGACAGGGGTTCTCGGCAGCCCCAGCATTTT
CASSLVGDRGSRQPQHF
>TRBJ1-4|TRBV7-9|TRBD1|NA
TGTGCCAGCAGCAAGGGACAGTATGAAAAACTGTTTTTT
CASSKGQYEKLFF
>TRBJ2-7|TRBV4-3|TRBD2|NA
TGCGCCAGCAGCCCAGGCGTGAGCGGGGGAGACGAGCAGTACTTC
CASSPGVSGGDEQYF
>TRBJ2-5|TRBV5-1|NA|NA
TGCGCCAGCGGACCCGGGACTGACGGTTTTTACCAAGAGACCCAGTACTTC
CASGPGTDGFYQETQYF
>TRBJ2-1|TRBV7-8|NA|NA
TGTGCCAGCAGCCAAAACGAGCCGGGACTCTTCTACAATGAGCAGTTCTTC
CASSQNEPGLFYNEQFF
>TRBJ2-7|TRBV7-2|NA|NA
TGTGCCAGCAGCGGGGCCTCCTACGAGCAGTACTTC
CASSGASYEQYF
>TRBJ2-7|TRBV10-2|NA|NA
TGCGCCAGCAGTGGCGCACAGGGCTACGAGCAGTACTTC
CASSGAQGYEQYF
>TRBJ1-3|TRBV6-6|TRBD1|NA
TGTGCCAGCAGCCGTCCCGGGACAGGGTCTGGAAACACCATATATTTT
CASSRPGTGSGNTIYF
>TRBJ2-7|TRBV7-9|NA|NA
TGTGCCAGCAGCTCCAGACAGGCCCCTACCGAGCAGTACTTC
CASSSRQAPTEQYF
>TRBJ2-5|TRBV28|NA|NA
TGTGCCAGCAGCGTGGCGGGGACCCAGTACTTC
CASSVAGTQYF
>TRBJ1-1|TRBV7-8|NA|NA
TGTGCCAGCAGCTTAGGCGAGAACACTGAAGCTTTCTTT
CASSLGENTEAFF
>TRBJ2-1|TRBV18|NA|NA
TGTGCCAGCTCACCAAAACGGGGAGGACATGTCGAGCAGTTCTTC
CASSPKRGGHVEQFF
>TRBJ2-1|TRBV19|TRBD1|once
TGTGCCAGTAGTATTCTGGCACTAAAACAGGGGGGAATGAGTGAGCAGTTCTTC
CASSILALKQGGMSEQFF
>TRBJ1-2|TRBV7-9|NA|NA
TGTGCCAGCAGCCTCAACAGCTATAATAACTATGGCTACACCTTC
CASSLNSYNNYGYTF
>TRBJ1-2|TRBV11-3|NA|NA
TGTGCCAGCAGCTTCTCGGGGTTACGGGGCTACACCTTC
CASSFSGLRGYTF
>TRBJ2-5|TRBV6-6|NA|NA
TGTGCCAGCAGCCCAAAAGAGACCCAGTACTTC
CASSPKETQYF
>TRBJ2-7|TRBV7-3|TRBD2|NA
TGTGCCAGCAGCTTCGGGGGGACCTACGAGCAGTACTTC
CASSFGGTYEQYF
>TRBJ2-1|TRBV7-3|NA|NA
TGTGCCAGCAGCGGTGTCCCGGGACTTTCCTACAATGAGCAGTTCTTC
CASSGVPGLSYNEQFF
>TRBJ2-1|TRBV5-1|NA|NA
TGCGCCAGCAGCCTGACTGGCCCGCCGTCCTACAATGAGCAGTTCTTC
CASSLTGPPSYNEQFF
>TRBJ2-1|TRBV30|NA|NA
TGTGCCTGGAGTGTAAAAGCGTTCTCCTACAATGAGCAGTTCTTC
CAWSVKAFSYNEQFF
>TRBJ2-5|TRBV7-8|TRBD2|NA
TGTGCCAGCAGTATGGGGAGCGGGAGTGAGACCCAGTACTTC
CASSMGSGSETQYF
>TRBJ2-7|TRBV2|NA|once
TGTGCCAGCAAGTCTAGATCCTCTATGGAGCAGTACTTC
CASKSRSSMEQYF
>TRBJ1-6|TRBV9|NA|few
TGTGCCAGCAGTGGAGGACAGAGCTCCTATAATTCACCCCTCCACTTT
CASSGGQSSYNSPLHF
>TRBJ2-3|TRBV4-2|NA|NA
TGTGCCAGCAGCCAAAGAGTGGATACGCAGTATTTT
CASSQRVDTQYF
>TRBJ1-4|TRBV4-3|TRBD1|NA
TGCGCCAGCAGCCAAGATCGGCAACAGGGGGAGGCAACTAATGAAAAACTGTTTTTT
CASSQDRQQGEATNEKLFF
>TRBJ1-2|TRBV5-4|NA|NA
TGTGCCAGCAGCTCCCCTTCAGGACAGTCGACTAACTATGGCTACACCTTC
CASSSPSGQSTNYGYTF
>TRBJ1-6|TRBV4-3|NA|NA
TGCGCCAGCAGTACTCTCACCCGATCACCCCTCCACTTT
CASSTLTRSPLHF
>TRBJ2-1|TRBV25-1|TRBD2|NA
TGTGCCAGCAGTGCCTCCAGGGCGGGAGAGGCGAATGAGCAGTTCTTC
CASSASRAGEANEQFF
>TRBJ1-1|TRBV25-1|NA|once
TGTGCCAGCAGTGATAGGAGGGGCTTGAACACTGAAGCTTTCTTT
CASSDRRGLNTEAFF
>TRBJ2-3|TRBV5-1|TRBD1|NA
TGCGCCAGCAGCTTTGAAGGACAGGGTAGCACAGATACGCAGTATTTT
CASSFEGQGSTDTQYF
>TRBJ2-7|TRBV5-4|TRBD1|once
TGTGCCAGCAGCTCGGGAACAGGGGGCACAAGCTCCTACGAGCAGTACTTC
CASSSGTGGTSSYEQYF
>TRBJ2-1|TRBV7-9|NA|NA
TGTGCCAGCAGCTTCGGGGGACTGAGCTCCTACAATGAGCAGTTCTTC
CASSFGGLSSYNEQFF
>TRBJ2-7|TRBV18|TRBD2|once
TGTGCCAGCTCACCAATCCCCGTGGGGGGGGAGCAGTACTTC
CASSPIPVGGEQYF
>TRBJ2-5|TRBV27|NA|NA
TGTGCCAGCAGTTTAGGAGGAGGAGAGACCCAGTACTTC
CASSLGGGETQYF
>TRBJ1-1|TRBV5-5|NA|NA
TGTGCCAGCAGTAGGGGGAACACTGAAGCTTTCTTT
CASSRGNTEAFF
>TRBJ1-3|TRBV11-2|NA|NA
TGTGCCAGCAGCCCGTCCCTTATAGGGGCCACCTCTGGAAACACCATATATTTT
CASSPSLIGATSGNTIYF